This T cell receptor (beta chain) appears in the sequencing data of a study of T-cell reconstitution after alpha-beta-depleted transplantation in children. Unique molecular identifiers were incorporated into the prepared TCRbeta library. TCRdb re-called the PCR reads with MiXCR, one entry per CDR3 protein. The sample has roughly 670,000 distinct CDR3 sequences, roughly 13% seen once. There are a few counts of this clonotype. The antigen is undetermined. Findings of the study overall: Recipient T cells and thymic progenitors that survived gave rise to the high TCRbeta diversity observed at day 60 in some patients. Diversity and T-cell counts at one year after transplant derived mostly from new T cells.

This sequence was found in a girl aged 2-10 years with congenital amegakaryocytic thrombocytopenia, due to receive a stem cell transplant. The sample consisted of PBMCs, taken before TCRalphabeta/CD19-depleted stem cell transplant.

The CDR3 DNA sequence: TGTGCCATCAGGGCGGGAGCGGATTCCGGGGAGCTGTTTTTT. It codes for CAIRAGADSGELFF. The chain carries TRBV10-3 and TRBJ2-2; 7 bases are shared with TRBD2. With 6 bases clipped from V and 6 bases from J, the junction kept 7 bases outside the gene matches. Germline lookup yields CDR1 ENHRY and CDR2 SYGVKD. The CDR3 has 14 residues.